This TCR beta chain was recorded in a study of CD8 T cells in ankylosing spondylitis. Details on this clonotype: Its antigen remains unidentified.

Study-level findings and limits: Those disease-linked clones were CD8+; they were also relatively rare in peripheral blood. The clones that were linked to disease were reported to be significantly enriched in matched synovial fluid samples from ankylosing spondylitis patients. Roughly eight highly homologous variants formed a TCR beta motif that appeared characteristic of ankylosing spondylitis blood.

TCRdb reprocessed the 5' RACE reads via MiXCR and lists one record per CDR3 protein. The sample carries about 210,000 distinct CDR3 sequences, about 7.3% recorded once. The sample was blood, either unsorted or a sorted T cell fraction (not recorded which). The receptor comes from a male donor with ankylosing spondylitis.

DNA of the CDR3: TGTGCCAGCAGCTTAAGAGCGGCTAGCGGGGGGGAGGGAGATACGCAGTATTTT. Its protein product is CASSLRAASGGEGDTQYF. J is TRBJ2-3 and V is TRBV11-2, with 12 bases lining up with TRBD2. Trimming cost V 2 bases and J 5 bases; bases outside gene matches: 11. CDR3 length equals 18 residues. Germline values: CDR1 SGHAT, CDR2 FQNNGV.